This TCR beta chain appears in the sequencing data of a study of cytomegalovirus exposure and HLA in healthy donors. The PCR ran on 60 Vbeta and 13 Jbeta primers. Repertoires were generated with immunoSEQ multiplex PCR, while TCRdb's copy carries only in-frame clones and drops some. The table gives over 100,000 clones; the top ten clones make up 3% to 4.5% of it. Study observations and caveats: Exclusion applied to some V segments, including TRBV6-2 and TRBV6-3, as they were indistinguishable. Sequencing probably produced one cluster of sequence variants that were highly shared. Most TCR sequences were uncommon, yet certain public TCRs appeared in many donors.

Comment on this clone: The antigen remains unidentified.

Germline V gene lookup returns CDR1 MNHEY and CDR2 SVGAGI. This CDR3 is built from 14 residues. J was trimmed by 6 bases and V by 6 bases; bases with no gene match: 5. Input material: PBMCs. The sequence was obtained from a young man in good health and CMV-seronegative. This chain joins TRBV6-5 and TRBJ1-6, with TRBD1 matching 7 bases. CDR3 DNA: TGTGCCAGCAGCAAGGGACAGATTAATTCACCCCTCCACTTT. As protein: CASSKGQINSPLHF.